This passage covers 16 T cell receptor beta chains from one sample sequenced in a study of CD8 T cells in Susac syndrome. RNA totalling roughly 0.5 to 1 ug underwent reverse transcription with random hexamers. MiXCR, run by TCRdb on the immunoSEQ multiplex PCR reads, gives a single entry per CDR3 protein. The sample has about 94,000 distinct CDR3 sequences, about 94% seen once. Sample: CD4+ T cells from PBMCs. These receptors all come from a human donor with Susac syndrome.

The chain uses TRBV2 and TRBJ2-7, with TRBD1 as a possible D gene (6 bases). The germline V gene has CDR1 SNHLY and CDR2 FYNNEI. Trimming removed 5 bases from V and 1 base from J, with 12 bases in between. This CDR3 is 14 amino acids long. The CDR3 is CASSRWTESYEQYF. DNA for the CDR3: TGTGCCAGCAGTAGATGGACAGAATCCTACGAGCAGTACTTC. Combining the CDR3 with reference TRBV2 and TRBJ2-7 gives the whole variable domain EPEVTQTPSHQVTQMGQEVILRCVPISNHLYFYWYRQILGQKVEFLVSFYNNEISEKSEIFDDQFSVERPDGSNFTLKIRSTKLEDSAMYFCASSRWTESYEQYFGPGTRLTVT.

The chain uses TRBV29-1 and TRBJ1-5; 7 nucleotides line up with TRBD1. With V trimmed by 5 bases and J by 6 bases, 7 bases remained unmatched. This CDR3 region has 13 residues. Germline V gene sequence: CDR1 SQVTM, CDR2 ANQGSEA. CDR3 loop: CSVCDRVSQPQHF. Written as DNA, the CDR3 is TGCAGCGTTTGTGACAGGGTATCTCAGCCCCAGCATTTT.

This chain connects TRBV12-3 or TRBV12-4 to TRBJ2-5; D unclear. The CDR3 has 12 residues. V lost 8 bases and J 2 bases, leaving 9 bases between the germline ends. CDR3 nucleotide sequence: TGTGCCAGCGGGCGGAAGCAAGAGACCCAGTACTTC. It codes for CASGRKQETQYF.

V gene TRBV21-1 combines with J gene TRBJ2-1. TRBV21-1 is marked as a pseudogene. The CDR3 has 13 amino acids. CDR3 sequence reads: CARTQGTYNEQFF. The CDR3 DNA follows: TGTGCCAGAACGCAAGGGACCTACAATGAGCAGTTCTTC.

The chain has TRBV28 and TRBJ2-7; D perhaps matches TRBD2 (7 bases). The ends were cut back, 6 bases at V and 2 bases at J, with 26 bases in the middle. Germline CDR1 and CDR2: MDHEN and SYDVKM. CDR3 length: 18 residues. The CDR3 bases are TGTGCCAGCAGCGGCGGCGGGGGCCTAGCAGGGTTGGCCTACGAGCAGTACTTC. It codes for CASSGGGGLAGLAYEQYF.

The chain joins TRBV5-6 to TRBJ1-5; 7 nucleotides line up with TRBD1. J was trimmed by 7 bases and V by 0 bases; bases with no gene match: 7. CDR1 SGHDT and CDR2 YYEEEE come from the germline V gene. CDR3 length equals 15 residues. The CDR3 coding sequence is TGTGCCAGCAGCTTGGGACAGGGAGGCAGACAGCCCCAGCATTTT. It codes for CASSLGQGGRQPQHF.

This clonotype was picked up a small number of times. The chain combines TRBV29-1 with TRBJ1-1; TRBD1 matches 8 bases. Germline lookup yields CDR1 SQVTM and CDR2 ANQGSEA. The length of the CDR3 is 13 residues. V gave up 3 bases and J gave up 5 bases; unmatched junction bases: 5. The chain's CDR3 is CSVEETGGTEAFF. The CDR3 DNA is TGCAGCGTTGAGGAAACAGGGGGAACTGAAGCTTTCTTT.

This chain connects TRBV9 to TRBJ2-3, with D tentatively TRBD1 or TRBD2 (5 bases each). The CDR3 extends over 14 amino acids. Looked up from germline, CDR1 is SGDLS and CDR2 is YYNGEE. V lost 3 bases to trimming and J lost 1 base, with 9 bases between them. This chain's CDR3 is CASSEGPGTDTQYF. The CDR3 nucleotides read TGTGCCAGCAGCGAGGGACCCGGCACAGATACGCAGTATTTT.

The chain recombines TRBV9 with TRBJ1-5; a possible D gene is TRBD1 (6 bases). Deletions cut 0 bases from V and 4 bases from J, with 11 bases between. The CDR3 covers 15 residues. Looked up from germline, CDR1 is SGDLS and CDR2 is YYNGEE. For the CDR3, the DNA is TGTGCCAGCAGCGTAGCAGGGGACACTAATCAGCCCCAGCATTTT. This encodes CASSVAGDTNQPQHF.

This chain links TRBV15 with TRBJ2-1; unclear D gene. Trimming left V 6 bases short and J 5 bases short, with 11 bases between. This CDR3 is 13 amino acids long. Germline lookup yields CDR1 LNHNV and CDR2 YYDKDF (reference sequence). The CDR3 region is CATSLLDDNEQFF. The DNA of the CDR3 is TGTGCCACCAGTCTGTTAGACGACAATGAGCAGTTCTTC.

The chain has TRBV12-3 or TRBV12-4 and TRBJ2-1; a possible D gene is TRBD2 (7 bases). The CDR3 is made up of 14 amino acids. V lost 3 bases to trimming and J lost 7 bases, with 13 bases between them. The CDR3 spells CASSLGGAGNEQFF. The CDR3 nucleotides are TGTGCCAGCAGTTTGGGGGGGGCCGGAAATGAGCAGTTCTTC.

V gene TRBV7-9 combines with J gene TRBJ2-4; perhaps TRBD1 as D (6 bases). The germline CDR1 and CDR2 sequences are SEHNR and FQNEAQ (reference sequence). CDR3 size: 12 residues. V was clipped by 5 bases and J by 7 bases, with 9 bases between them. CDR3 amino acids: CASSAQGNIQYF. Here the CDR3 DNA reads TGTGCCAGCAGCGCGCAGGGGAACATTCAGTACTTC.

Turning to this clonotype: An end of the junction differs from the germline gene, which may be a read error. The rearrangement links TRBV7-8 to TRBJ2-7, with 7 bases aligning to TRBD1. CDR1 is SGHVS and CDR2 is FQNEAQ in the germline V gene. This CDR3 contains 13 residues. The CDR3 DNA reads as TGTGCCAGCAGCCTAGGTTATTCCGGGGACAGAAACTTC. It specifies CASSLGYSGDRNF.

The chain employs TRBV7-9 and TRBJ2-5, with D unclear. The CDR3 is 15 residues long. Trimming stripped 0 bases from V and 4 bases from J, with 12 bases between. Looked up from germline, CDR1 is SEHNR and CDR2 is FQNEAQ (reference sequence). For the CDR3, the DNA is TGTGCCAGCAGCTTAGCTTCCGGGTACCCAGAGACCCAGTACTTC. Amino acids: CASSLASGYPETQYF.

The rearrangement joins TRBV29-1 to TRBJ2-7; a weak D match, TRBD1 (6 bases). Trimming shortened V by 1 base and J by 2 bases, and 15 bases separated the two germline ends. Germline CDR1 and CDR2: SQVTM and ANQGSEA. The CDR3 has 15 residues. CDR3 sequence reads: CSVEVGRQAPYEQYF. The CDR3 DNA sequence: TGCAGCGTTGAAGTTGGGAGACAGGCCCCCTACGAGCAGTACTTC.

The V and J genes are TRBV20-1 and TRBJ2-4; D unresolved. Trimming removed 4 bases from V and 2 bases from J, with 12 bases in between. The V gene's germline CDR1 is DFQATT and CDR2 SNEGSKA (reference sequence). This CDR3 has 14 amino acids. Written as DNA, the CDR3 is TGCAGTGCTATTGGCAGCACAACCAAAAACATTCAGTACTTC. Amino acids: CSAIGSTTKNIQYF.